This T cell receptor beta chain was sequenced during a study of T cells in Graves' hyperthyroidism and ophthalmopathy. Study-wide points: Within blood appeared most thyroid clonotypes that had expanded above 0.001.

In germline, CDR1 is SGHTA, CDR2 FQGNSA. The CDR3 runs to 15 residues. The ends lost 4 bases at V and 3 bases at J; junction bases unmatched: 6. TCR beta CDR3 region amplification was performed from RNA transcripts. The TCR CDR3 was amplified in a first-round RT-PCR using the HTBI primer set. In TCRdb, the multiplex PCR reads were re-called with MiXCR into one record per CDR3 protein. The sample has about 480,000 distinct CDR3 sequences, 22% seen once; the top ten hold 49%. Patients showing uncontrolled infection, other autoimmune disease, pregnancy or lactation were ineligible. Fresh 10 ml peripheral blood yielded PBMCs. Regarding this clonotype: What it binds is unknown.

The chain links TRBV7-2 to TRBJ1-5, with 7 bases fitting TRBD1. This TCR was recovered from a woman between 65 and 79 years old with Graves' ophthalmopathy. The sample consisted of blood. The chain's CDR3 is CASSSQGYTNQPQHF. DNA of the CDR3: TGTGCCAGCAGCTCACAGGGGTATACCAATCAGCCCCAGCATTTT.